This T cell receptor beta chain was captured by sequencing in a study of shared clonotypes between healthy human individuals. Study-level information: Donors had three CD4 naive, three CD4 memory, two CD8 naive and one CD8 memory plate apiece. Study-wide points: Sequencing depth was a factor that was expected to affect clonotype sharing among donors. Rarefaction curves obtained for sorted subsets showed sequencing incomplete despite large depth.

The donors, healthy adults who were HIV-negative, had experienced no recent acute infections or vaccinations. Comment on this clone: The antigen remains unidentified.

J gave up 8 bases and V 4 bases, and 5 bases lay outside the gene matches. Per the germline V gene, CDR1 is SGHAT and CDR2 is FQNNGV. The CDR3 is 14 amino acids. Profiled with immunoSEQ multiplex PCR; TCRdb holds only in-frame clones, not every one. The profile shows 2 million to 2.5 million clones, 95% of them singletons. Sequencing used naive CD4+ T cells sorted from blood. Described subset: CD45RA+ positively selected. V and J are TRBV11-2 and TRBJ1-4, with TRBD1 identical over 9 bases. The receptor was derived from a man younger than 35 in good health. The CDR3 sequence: CASSSGTGKEKLFF. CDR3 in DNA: TGTGCCAGCAGCTCCGGGACAGGGAAAGAAAAACTGTTTTTT. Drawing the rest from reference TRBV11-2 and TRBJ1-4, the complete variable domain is EAGVAQSPRYKIIEKRQSVAFWCNPISGHATLYWYQQILGQGPKLLIQFQNNGVVDDSQLPKDRFSAERLKGVDSTLKIQPAKLEDSAVYLCASSSGTGKEKLFFGSGTQLSVL.